One T cell receptor (beta chain) is described in this entry. Its antigen remains unknown. The germline V gene has CDR1 SGHAT and CDR2 FQDESV (reference sequence). Trimming took 5 bases from V and 1 from J, leaving 12 bases between them. The CDR3 extends over 14 amino acids. The sample belongs to a study of T cell responses to AZD1222 COVID-19 vaccine. Study-wide context: It was second doses at about 4 or about 12 weeks that were pooled. General observations from the study: Of the AZD1222 recipients, only 5 to 7 were seropositive at baseline.

This table comes from immunoSEQ multiplex PCR, and its TCRdb copy is limited to in-frame clones, with some not included. The sample includes fewer than 50,000 clones, over 60% of them seen just once. The material was peripheral blood, obtained on day 0 of AZD1222 vaccination. The V and J genes are TRBV11-1 and TRBJ2-7; D gene uncertain. The receptor's source is an adult in good health. The CDR3 here is CASSPRGPSYEQYF. The CDR3 DNA reads as TGTGCCAGCAGCCCCCGCGGCCCGTCCTACGAGCAGTACTTC.